These T cell receptor beta chains were read from a single sample in a study of vaccination and CD4 T cells after COVID-19. MiXCR, run by TCRdb on the PCR reads, gives a single entry per CDR3 protein. This table holds about 21,000 distinct CDR3 sequences, roughly 29% found once. These TCRs are of unknown antigen specificity. The sample was cultured CD4+ T cells from blood. The receptor source for this set is a human donor with COVID-19. Each CDR3 is given without its conserved first and last residue. A D gene is named only where the DNA matches it firmly.

d_call j_call v_call cdr3_aa
TRBD1 TRBJ1-2 TRBV6-1 ASSTRAGGTYGYT
TRBD1 TRBJ1-2 TRBV11-2 ASSFLGTGYGYT
- TRBJ2-7 TRBV15 ATSREGGQPYEQY
- TRBJ2-3 TRBV6-1 ASSDLFGTGDPPDTQY
- TRBJ1-1 TRBV20-1 SARDGSGRTEAF
- TRBJ2-2 TRBV6-2/TRBV6-3 ASSRTAHTGELF
TRBD1 TRBJ1-5 TRBV5-6 ASSLYGTGGQPQH
- TRBJ1-1 TRBV7-9 ASSLSRGANTEAF
- TRBJ1-1 TRBV12-5 ASSGGWNTEAF
TRBD2 TRBJ2-7 TRBV6-1 ASRRAGGHGYEQY
- TRBJ1-5 TRBV5-1 ASRQGGNSNQPQH
- TRBJ1-6 TRBV6-5 ASSYSRTGMGLGSPLH
- TRBJ2-7 TRBV10-3 AIADEKDEQY
- TRBJ1-2 TRBV4-1 ASSQVLAQANYGYT
- TRBJ2-7 TRBV20-1 SSGHSGHEQY
- TRBJ2-6 TRBV2 ASSQIPDYSGANVLT
- TRBJ2-6 TRBV19 ASRPLSGANVLT
- TRBJ1-1 TRBV5-1 ASSLISGAVNTEAF
- TRBJ1-1 TRBV7-8 ASSSSAAKNTEAF
TRBD1 TRBJ1-1 TRBV7-9 ASRDRGVGNTEAF
TRBD2 TRBJ2-5 TRBV7-2 ASSLVGAIAGPQETQY
TRBD1 TRBJ1-1 TRBV2 ASSGQGAAEAF
- TRBJ1-6 TRBV6-5 ASSYSRGKSNNSPLH
- TRBJ1-6 TRBV5-1 ASSPDSAGGSPLH
- TRBJ2-3 TRBV11-2 ASSKDAYRTDTQY
TRBD1 TRBJ2-1 TRBV7-2 ASTLGTGGVEQF
TRBD1 TRBJ1-2 TRBV5-4 ASSAGDRGNHGYT
- TRBJ2-7 TRBV5-4 ASSLEGASYEQY
- TRBJ2-2 TRBV19 ASSLQANTGELF
TRBD1 TRBJ1-5 TRBV9 ASNDRELEPQH
- TRBJ2-7 TRBV2 ASSGSGGYEQY
- TRBJ2-1 TRBV6-1 ASSEGGVRRPRADNEQF
- TRBJ1-2 TRBV10-3 AISEGSSPRGYT
TRBD1 TRBJ1-4 TRBV7-9 ATNGRDRGEKLF
- TRBJ1-3 TRBV18 ASKLSGGGNTIY
- TRBJ2-7 TRBV7-8 ASSSRLEAYEQY
TRBD1 TRBJ1-1 TRBV20-1 SGRGPNTEAF
- TRBJ2-1 TRBV11-3 ASSSGPAGNEQF
- TRBJ1-1 TRBV6-2/TRBV6-3 ASRKGEGTEAF
- TRBJ1-1 TRBV12-3/TRBV12-4 ASSPRGSAYTEAF
TRBD1 TRBJ1-1 TRBV18 ASTGQGDTEAF
- TRBJ2-1 TRBV12-3/TRBV12-4 ASSRTQYNEQF
- TRBJ1-1 TRBV11-2 ASSFSGDTEAF
TRBD2 TRBJ2-7 TRBV6-1 ASSESPLSGAYEQY
TRBD1 TRBJ2-7 TRBV28 ASSRSGTGDYEQY
- TRBJ2-3 TRBV10-3 AISDGRADTQY
- TRBJ2-7 TRBV12-3/TRBV12-4 ASRPGLENYEQY
TRBD1 TRBJ2-7 TRBV19 ASSIATGVPYEQY
- TRBJ2-1 TRBV27 ASSLLGRGGNNEQF
TRBD2 TRBJ2-3 TRBV15 ATSRKSGVSTDTQY
TRBD1 TRBJ1-5 TRBV6-1 ASRSTGANSNQPQH
TRBD1 TRBJ1-1 TRBV20-1 SATQGSTNTEAF
TRBD1 TRBJ1-6 TRBV2 ASSEVGTEYNSPLH
- TRBJ2-2 TRBV5-8 ACGLPLGTGELF
- TRBJ2-7 TRBV11-3 ASSFDSGSYEQY
TRBD1 TRBJ2-7 TRBV6-5 ASSYQTGTYEQY
- TRBJ1-3 TRBV7-2 ASSLDRVSGNTIY